The rows below give T cell receptor beta chains drawn from one sample of a study of blood T cells in healthy people across ages. TCRdb ran MiXCR on the 5' RACE reads and lists one entry per CDR3 protein. This table holds some 900,000 distinct CDR3 sequences, around 28% found once. Sequencing input: blood. The source of these receptors is a woman older than 75 in good health. The CDR3 runs from the conserved cysteine through the conserved F or W. A D gene is named only where the DNA matches it firmly. Where a row states a size, it is once, few, many or the class of an expanded clone; other rows omit it.

J gene: TRBJ1-1
clone size: -
D gene: -
V gene: TRBV7-9
CDR3 protein: CASSLFGFKNTEAFF
CDR3 DNA: TGTGCCAGCAGCTTATTCGGTTTTAAAAACACTGAAGCTTTCTTT

J gene: TRBJ2-3
clone size: -
D gene: TRBD2
V gene: TRBV15
CDR3 protein: CATGAGGPSDTQYF
CDR3 DNA: TGTGCCACCGGAGCGGGAGGGCCCTCAGATACGCAGTATTTT

J gene: TRBJ1-5
clone size: -
D gene: TRBD1
V gene: TRBV27
CDR3 protein: CTSSLGTGGTTNQPQHF
CDR3 DNA: TGTACCAGCAGTTTAGGGACAGGGGGCACGACGAATCAGCCCCAGCATTTT

J gene: TRBJ2-1
clone size: few
D gene: -
V gene: TRBV6-1
CDR3 protein: CASSDDRVGGNEQFF
CDR3 DNA: TGTGCCAGCAGTGACGACAGGGTGGGAGGCAATGAGCAGTTCTTC

J gene: TRBJ2-7
clone size: few
D gene: -
V gene: TRBV4-1
CDR3 protein: CASSQETGQGFSYEQYF
CDR3 DNA: TGCGCCAGCAGCCAAGAGACTGGCCAGGGGTTCTCCTACGAGCAGTACTTC

J gene: TRBJ2-3
clone size: few
D gene: TRBD1
V gene: TRBV12-3/TRBV12-4
CDR3 protein: CASSSGQKGDTQYF
CDR3 DNA: TGTGCCAGCAGTTCGGGACAGAAAGGGGATACGCAGTATTTT

J gene: TRBJ2-2
clone size: -
D gene: TRBD2
V gene: TRBV7-2
CDR3 protein: CASSLSSGGQGERFF
CDR3 DNA: TGTGCCAGCAGCTTATCTAGCGGGGGGCAAGGGGAGCGGTTTTTT

J gene: TRBJ1-6
clone size: -
D gene: -
V gene: TRBV12-3/TRBV12-4
CDR3 protein: CASSLGAQRLQGDRLPLHF
CDR3 DNA: TGTGCCAGCAGTTTAGGTGCTCAGAGGTTACAGGGAGATAGGTTACCCCTCCACTTT

J gene: TRBJ2-3
clone size: -
D gene: TRBD2
V gene: TRBV11-2
CDR3 protein: CASSLALAGGNTQYF
CDR3 DNA: TGTGCCAGCAGCTTAGCGCTAGCGGGAGGAAATACGCAGTATTTT

J gene: TRBJ2-7
clone size: -
D gene: -
V gene: TRBV5-1
CDR3 protein: CASSLTRRSSYNEQYF
CDR3 DNA: TGTGCCAGCAGCTTGACTAGGAGAAGCTCCTACAATGAGCAGTACTTC

J gene: TRBJ1-1
clone size: -
D gene: -
V gene: TRBV12-3/TRBV12-4
CDR3 protein: CASTKPGTNTEAFF
CDR3 DNA: TGTGCCAGCACCAAGCCCGGAACTAACACTGAAGCTTTCTTT

J gene: TRBJ2-5
clone size: few
D gene: -
V gene: TRBV20-1
CDR3 protein: CSAGGGPQETQYF
CDR3 DNA: TGCAGTGCGGGCGGGGGCCCCCAAGAGACCCAGTACTTC

J gene: TRBJ2-7
clone size: -
D gene: TRBD1
V gene: TRBV24-1
CDR3 protein: CATSPTGGNEQYF
CDR3 DNA: TGTGCCACCAGTCCAACAGGGGGAAATGAGCAGTACTTC

J gene: TRBJ1-4
clone size: few
D gene: -
V gene: TRBV13
CDR3 protein: CASSLAGGAANEKLFF
CDR3 DNA: TGTGCCAGCAGCTTAGCCGGTGGGGCGGCTAATGAAAAACTGTTTTTT

J gene: TRBJ1-6
clone size: -
D gene: -
V gene: TRBV7-2
CDR3 protein: CASSLRTDIPRHF
CDR3 DNA: TGTGCCAGCAGCCTTCGGACAGATATCCCCCGCCACTTT

J gene: TRBJ2-1
clone size: many
D gene: TRBD2
V gene: TRBV7-2
CDR3 protein: CASSSPATSTSGEYNEQFF
CDR3 DNA: TGTGCCAGCAGCTCCCCGGCAACATCGACTAGCGGGGAGTACAATGAGCAGTTCTTC

J gene: TRBJ1-1
clone size: -
D gene: -
V gene: TRBV15
CDR3 protein: CATSTARRAFF
CDR3 DNA: TGTGCCACCAGCACCGCCAGGCGAGCTTTCTTT

J gene: TRBJ1-5
clone size: many
D gene: -
V gene: TRBV27
CDR3 protein: CASSRDTYSNQPQHF
CDR3 DNA: TGTGCCAGCAGCCGGGACACTTATAGCAATCAGCCCCAGCATTTT

J gene: TRBJ1-5
clone size: many
D gene: -
V gene: TRBV7-9
CDR3 protein: CASSQLGSNQPQHF
CDR3 DNA: TGTGCCAGCAGCCAGCTAGGGAGCAATCAGCCCCAGCATTTT

J gene: TRBJ1-1
clone size: -
D gene: -
V gene: TRBV5-5
CDR3 protein: CASSLVVSQPNTEAFF
CDR3 DNA: TGTGCCAGCAGCTTGGTTGTCAGTCAGCCGAACACTGAAGCTTTCTTT

J gene: TRBJ1-2
clone size: few
D gene: TRBD1
V gene: TRBV3-1
CDR3 protein: CASSRTGQLRPSYGYTF
CDR3 DNA: TGTGCCAGCAGCCGGACAGGGCAATTAAGGCCCTCTTATGGCTACACCTTC

J gene: TRBJ2-3
clone size: many
D gene: TRBD1
V gene: TRBV9
CDR3 protein: CASSLLGTGGTSGLDTQYF
CDR3 DNA: TGTGCCAGCAGCCTACTAGGGACAGGGGGCACCTCAGGTTTGGATACGCAGTATTTT

J gene: TRBJ2-1
clone size: many
D gene: TRBD2
V gene: TRBV20-1
CDR3 protein: CSARASGGVSEQFF
CDR3 DNA: TGCAGTGCTAGAGCCAGCGGGGGGGTCAGTGAGCAGTTCTTC

J gene: TRBJ2-1
clone size: many
D gene: -
V gene: TRBV10-2
CDR3 protein: CASRTPGDEQFF
CDR3 DNA: TGCGCCAGCAGGACACCTGGGGATGAGCAGTTCTTC

J gene: TRBJ1-4
clone size: few
D gene: -
V gene: TRBV27
CDR3 protein: CASRRTGYGEKLFF
CDR3 DNA: TGTGCCAGCAGGAGAACAGGGTATGGCGAAAAACTGTTTTTT

J gene: TRBJ2-7
clone size: many
D gene: TRBD2
V gene: TRBV6-2/TRBV6-3
CDR3 protein: CASSYRTSGVYEQYF
CDR3 DNA: TGTGCCAGCAGTTACAGGACTAGCGGGGTCTACGAGCAGTACTTC

J gene: TRBJ2-5
clone size: -
D gene: -
V gene: TRBV6-1
CDR3 protein: CASRPLTGAQETQYF
CDR3 DNA: TGTGCCAGCAGACCCTTAACCGGGGCTCAAGAGACCCAGTACTTC

J gene: TRBJ1-5
clone size: few
D gene: -
V gene: TRBV6-2/TRBV6-3
CDR3 protein: CASRSMRQVSNQPQHF
CDR3 DNA: TGTGCCAGCAGGTCTATGAGGCAGGTTAGCAATCAGCCCCAGCATTTT

J gene: TRBJ2-3
clone size: few
D gene: TRBD2
V gene: TRBV12-3/TRBV12-4
CDR3 protein: CASRLAGGRPADTQYF
CDR3 DNA: TGTGCCAGCAGACTAGCGGGGGGGCGGCCGGCAGATACGCAGTATTTT

J gene: TRBJ1-6
clone size: -
D gene: TRBD1
V gene: TRBV20-1
CDR3 protein: CSASQGARNSPLHF
CDR3 DNA: TGCAGTGCTAGTCAGGGGGCGCGTAATTCACCCCTCCACTTT